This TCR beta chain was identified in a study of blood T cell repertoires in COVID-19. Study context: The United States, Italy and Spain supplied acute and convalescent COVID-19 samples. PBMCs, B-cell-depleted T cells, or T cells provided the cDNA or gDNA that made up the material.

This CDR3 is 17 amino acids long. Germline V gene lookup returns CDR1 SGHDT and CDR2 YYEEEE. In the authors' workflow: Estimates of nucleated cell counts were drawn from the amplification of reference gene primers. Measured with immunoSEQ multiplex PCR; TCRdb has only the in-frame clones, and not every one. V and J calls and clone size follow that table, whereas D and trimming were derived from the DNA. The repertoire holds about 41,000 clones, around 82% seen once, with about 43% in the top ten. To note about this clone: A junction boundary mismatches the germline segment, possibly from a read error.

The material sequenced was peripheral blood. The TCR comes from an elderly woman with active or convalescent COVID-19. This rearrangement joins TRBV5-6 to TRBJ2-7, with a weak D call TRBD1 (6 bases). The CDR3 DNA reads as TGTGCCAGCAGTTTGGGACACCCCGGGGAGCTTTACTACGAGCAGTACTTC. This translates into CASSLGHPGELYYEQYF.